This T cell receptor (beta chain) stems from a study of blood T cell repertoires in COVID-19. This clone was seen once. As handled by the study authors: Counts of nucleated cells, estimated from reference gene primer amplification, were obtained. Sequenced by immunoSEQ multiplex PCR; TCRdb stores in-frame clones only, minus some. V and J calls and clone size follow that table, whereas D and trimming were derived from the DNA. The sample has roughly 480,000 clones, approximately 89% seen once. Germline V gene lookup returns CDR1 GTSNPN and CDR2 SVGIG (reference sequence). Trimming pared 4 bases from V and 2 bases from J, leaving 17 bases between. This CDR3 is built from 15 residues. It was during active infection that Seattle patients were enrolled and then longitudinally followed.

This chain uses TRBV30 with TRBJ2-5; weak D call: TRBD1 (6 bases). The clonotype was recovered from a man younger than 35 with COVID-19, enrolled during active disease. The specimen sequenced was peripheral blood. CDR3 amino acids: CAWTRGRTEQETQYF. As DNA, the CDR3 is TGTGCCTGGACTCGCGGCAGGACAGAGCAAGAGACCCAGTACTTC. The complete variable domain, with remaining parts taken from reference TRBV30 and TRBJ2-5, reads SQTIHQWPATLVQPVGSPLSLECTVEGTSNPNLYWYRQAAGRGLQLLFYSVGIGQISSEVPQNLSASRPQDRQFILSSKKLLLSDSGFYLCAWTRGRTEQETQYFGPGTRLLVL.